This TCR beta chain was sequenced for a study of cytomegalovirus exposure and HLA in healthy donors. Study findings and constraints: Reportedly, TCR beta sequences accurately predicted HLA-A and HLA-B alleles in most subjects.

Details on this clone: Its antigen remains unknown.

V lost 5 bases and J lost 0, with 5 bases in between. This CDR3 contains 13 residues. CDR1 and CDR2 (germline): SEHNR, FQNEAQ (reference sequence). PCR involved 60 Vbeta and 13 Jbeta primers. The repertoire was sequenced with immunoSEQ multiplex PCR; TCRdb's copy has only in-frame clones and lacks some. This sample has 90,000 to 120,000 clones, with about four fifths found just once. The rearrangement links TRBV7-9 to TRBJ2-1; D call uncertain. This TCR was recovered from a man aged 25 to 40 in good health and CMV-seropositive. The sample taken for sequencing was PBMCs. CDR3 nucleotides: TGTGCCAGCAGCCCCAGCTCCTACAATGAGCAGTTCTTC. It yields the protein CASSPSSYNEQFF.